The 20 T cell receptor beta chains in this list originate from one sample, sequenced in a study of T-cell reconstitution after alpha-beta-depleted transplantation in children. Preparing the TCRbeta library involved the use of unique molecular identifiers. TCRdb reprocessed the PCR reads with MiXCR, giving one entry per CDR3 protein. The repertoire holds fewer than 700,000 distinct CDR3 sequences, with over 10% as singletons. The source material was PBMCs, mostly from graft donor cells, sampled 360 days after TCRalphabeta/CD19-depleted stem cell transplant. The receptors stem from a male patient younger than 18 who had a stem cell transplant for acute myeloid leukemia, so the T cells may come from the graft donor.

This clonotype was detected ten times or more. The chain links TRBV29-1 to TRBJ2-1; 8 bases are a match to TRBD2. V was clipped by 1 base and J by 6 bases; unmatched bases: 5. Germline CDR1 SQVTM, CDR2 ANQGSEA. The CDR3 loop spans 14 amino acids. CDR3 sequence: CSVEGREGLNEQFF. DNA for the CDR3: TGCAGCGTTGAAGGACGGGAGGGCCTCAATGAGCAGTTCTTC.

The chain links TRBV7-2 to TRBJ2-7; D might be TRBD1 or TRBD2, each matching 5 bases. The germline V and J ends were trimmed by 5 bases and 3 bases, with 17 bases remaining between them. Germline V gene sequence: CDR1 SGHTA, CDR2 FQGNSA. The CDR3 contains 15 residues. The CDR3 DNA reads TGTGCCAGCAGCGCCCCGAGCAGGGACCGCTACGAGCAGTACTTC. As protein: CASSAPSRDRYEQYF.

The CDR3 DNA reads TGTGCCAGCAGTTCTCCTGGCGGGACAGGGGCCTACAATGAGCAGTTCTTC. It is translated as CASSSPGGTGAYNEQFF. The chain recombines TRBV28 with TRBJ2-1; 10 bases line up with TRBD1. The CDR3 spans 17 residues. Unmatched junction bases numbered 8, after V lost 4 bases and J lost 2 bases. Germline V gene sequence: CDR1 MDHEN, CDR2 SYDVKM.

Turning to this clonotype: A much larger clone is a single base away; this may be a read error. J is TRBJ2-2 and V is TRBV5-1, with TRBD2 matching over 9 bases. CDR3 length: 17 residues. Germline CDR1 and CDR2: SGHRS and YFSETQ. The CDR3: CASSLSSGSLGTGEPFF. In DNA form, the CDR3 reads TGCGCCAGCAGCTTAAGTAGCGGGAGTCTTGGCACCGGGGAGCCGTTTTTT.

This clonotype has ten or more counts. The rearrangement uses TRBV12-3 or TRBV12-4 and TRBJ2-1; no firm D call. CDR3 size: 20 residues. Between the trimmed V and J ends, which lost 1 base and 0 bases, there was a span of 22 bases. The CDR3 reads CASSLGRGPTTPSSYNEQFF. Written as DNA, the CDR3 is TGTGCCAGCAGTTTAGGCCGCGGACCCACAACTCCGAGCTCCTACAATGAGCAGTTCTTC.

J is TRBJ2-1 and V is TRBV28; 7 positions match TRBD2. The CDR3 consists of 15 residues. The germline V gene has CDR1 MDHEN and CDR2 SYDVKM. V lost 5 bases and J lost 0; bases outside the gene matches: 4. The chain's CDR3 is CASSRASGSYNEQFF. CDR3 coding DNA: TGTGCCAGCAGTCGGGCTAGCGGCTCCTACAATGAGCAGTTCTTC. The full variable domain, rest sourced from reference TRBV28 and TRBJ2-1, is DVKVTQSSRYLVKRTGEKVFLECVQDMDHENMFWYRQDPGLGLRLIYFSYDVKMKEKGDIPEGYSVSREKKERFSLILESASTNQTSMYLCASSRASGSYNEQFFGPGTRLTVL.

The rearrangement joins TRBV20-1 to TRBJ2-5; D not certain. The V and J ends lost 3 bases and 4 bases respectively, with 9 bases between them. Germline loops: CDR1 DFQATT, CDR2 SNEGSKA (reference sequence). This CDR3 is 12 amino acids long. This chain's CDR3 is CSASYSPETQYF. CDR3 nucleotides: TGCAGTGCTAGCTACAGTCCAGAGACCCAGTACTTC.

This sequence joins TRBV27 and TRBJ2-2; the match to TRBD2 covers 10 bases. The V gene end was trimmed by 0 bases and the J gene end by 6 bases; junction bases not matched to a gene: 13. In germline, CDR1 is MNHEY, CDR2 SMNVEV (reference sequence). This CDR3 is 19 amino acids long. The CDR3 spells CASSLSVGSLAGAPGELFF. The CDR3 nucleotides are TGTGCCAGCAGTTTATCGGTTGGGAGCCTAGCGGGAGCCCCCGGGGAGCTGTTTTTT.

There are many counts of this clonotype. V usage is TRBV7-2 and J usage is TRBJ2-5, with unresolved D. Germline V gene sequence: CDR1 SGHTA, CDR2 FQGNSA. This CDR3 is built from 12 residues. Between the trimmed V and J ends, which lost 6 bases and 4 bases, there was a span of 9 bases. The DNA of the CDR3 is TGTGCCAGCAGTCAGGTGCCAGAGACCCAGTACTTC. This gives the protein CASSQVPETQYF. The entire variable domain, with the rest obtained from reference TRBV7-2 and TRBJ2-5, is as follows: GAGVSQSPSNKVTEKGKDVELRCDPISGHTALYWYRQSLGQGLEFLIYFQGNSAPDKSGLPSDRFSAERTGGSVSTLTIQRTQQEDSAVYLCASSQVPETQYFGPGTRLLVL.

This clonotype was seen a few times. The rearrangement uses TRBV10-3 and TRBJ2-2; 10 bases are shared with TRBD1. The CDR3 totals 14 residues. Germline CDR1 reads ENHRY; CDR2 reads SYGVKD. V was pared by 6 bases and J by 5 bases, with 3 bases of the junction left unmatched. CDR3 sequence: CAISRQGATGELFF. The CDR3 DNA reads TGTGCCATCAGCCGACAGGGGGCTACCGGGGAGCTGTTTTTT.

This clonotype was counted at least ten times. The rearrangement links TRBV6-5 to TRBJ2-5, with D unclear. V was cut by 0 bases and J by 5 bases, with 10 bases left in between. There are 14 residues in the CDR3. Germline V gene lookup returns CDR1 MNHEY and CDR2 SVGAGI. In nucleotides, the CDR3 is TGTGCCAGCAGTTACTCGAAGTGGGGTGAGACCCAGTACTTC. It yields the protein CASSYSKWGETQYF.

In its sample, this clonotype was seen a few times. This chain links TRBV29-1 with TRBJ2-3; 10 bases align to TRBD1. Per the germline V gene, CDR1 is SQVTM and CDR2 is ANQGSEA. The CDR3 spans 13 residues. CDR3 region: CSTGQGLTDTQYF. CDR3 DNA sequence: TGCAGTACGGGACAGGGGTTGACAGATACGCAGTATTTT.

This clonotype came up many times. This chain joins TRBV5-1 and TRBJ1-5; no firm D call. Trimming took 10 bases from V and 0 from J, leaving 8 bases between them. Germline CDR1 SGHRS, CDR2 YFSETQ. This CDR3 comprises 12 residues. The CDR3 coding sequence is TGCGCCTGCTCTGATAGCAATCAGCCCCAGCATTTT. Protein: CACSDSNQPQHF.

Only a few counts were recorded for this clonotype. The gene calls are TRBV28 and TRBJ2-7; 8 bases are shared with TRBD2. V shed 6 bases, J shed 4 bases, and the junction held 11 bases outside the gene matches. The CDR3 runs to 15 residues. The germline CDR1 and CDR2 sequences are MDHEN and SYDVKM. CDR3 amino acids: CASSRTGGGGYEQYF. The CDR3 coding sequence is TGTGCCAGCAGCCGAACCGGGGGGGGAGGTTACGAGCAGTACTTC. The full variable domain, its missing parts supplied by reference TRBV28 and TRBJ2-7, is DVKVTQSSRYLVKRTGEKVFLECVQDMDHENMFWYRQDPGLGLRLIYFSYDVKMKEKGDIPEGYSVSREKKERFSLILESASTNQTSMYLCASSRTGGGGYEQYFGPGTRLTVT.

V gene TRBV20-1 combines with J gene TRBJ2-3; D is perhaps TRBD2 (5 bases). V dropped 6 bases and J dropped 0 bases, with 10 bases sitting between them. CDR1 is DFQATT and CDR2 is SNEGSKA in the germline V gene (reference sequence). The length of the CDR3 is 13 residues. CDR3 DNA sequence: TGCAGTGCCAGACGACTAAGCACAGATACGCAGTATTTT. Its translation is CSARRLSTDTQYF.

The chain combines TRBV12-3 or TRBV12-4 with TRBJ2-7; no firm D call. The CDR3 consists of 12 residues. V dropped 3 bases and J dropped 5 bases, with 8 bases sitting between them. This CDR3 reads CASSFLGNEQYF. The CDR3, as DNA: TGTGCCAGCAGTTTTTTGGGGAACGAGCAGTACTTC.

J is TRBJ2-7 and V is TRBV21-1; the table's D gene call, TRBD1, was not cross checked with the DNA. TRBV21-1 is a pseudogene. The CDR3 totals 15 residues. The chain's CDR3 is CASSSSAPATHEQYF. CDR3 bases: TGTGCCAGCAGCTCCTCGGCCCCCGCTACCCACGAGCAGTACTTC.

The chain links TRBV7-2 to TRBJ2-5; TRBD1 matches 8 bases. The CDR3 contains 16 residues. Looked up from germline, CDR1 is SGHTA and CDR2 is FQGNSA. J lost 1 base, V lost 0 bases, and 4 bases had no gene match. The chain's CDR3 is CASSLAGRGPQETQYF. For the CDR3, the DNA is TGTGCCAGCAGCTTAGCGGGCAGGGGGCCCCAAGAGACCCAGTACTTC.

The sample holds many counts of this clonotype. The J gene is TRBJ2-5, the V gene TRBV29-1; perhaps TRBD1 as D (6 bases). V shed 4 bases and J shed 1 base, with 10 bases lying between them. The CDR3 runs 13 residues. From germline, CDR1 is SQVTM and CDR2 ANQGSEA. CDR3 coding DNA: TGCAGCGTTGGGGGACACCTCCAAGAGACCCAGTACTTC. It yields the protein CSVGGHLQETQYF.

J is TRBJ1-5 and V is TRBV15; D is undetermined. Germline V lookup: CDR1 LNHNV, CDR2 YYDKDF (reference sequence). V was pared by 0 bases and J by 0 bases, with 12 bases between. CDR3 length equals 17 residues. CDR3 in DNA: TGTGCCACCAGCAGAGATAAACAGCTTTATAGCAATCAGCCCCAGCATTTT. Translation: CATSRDKQLYSNQPQHF.